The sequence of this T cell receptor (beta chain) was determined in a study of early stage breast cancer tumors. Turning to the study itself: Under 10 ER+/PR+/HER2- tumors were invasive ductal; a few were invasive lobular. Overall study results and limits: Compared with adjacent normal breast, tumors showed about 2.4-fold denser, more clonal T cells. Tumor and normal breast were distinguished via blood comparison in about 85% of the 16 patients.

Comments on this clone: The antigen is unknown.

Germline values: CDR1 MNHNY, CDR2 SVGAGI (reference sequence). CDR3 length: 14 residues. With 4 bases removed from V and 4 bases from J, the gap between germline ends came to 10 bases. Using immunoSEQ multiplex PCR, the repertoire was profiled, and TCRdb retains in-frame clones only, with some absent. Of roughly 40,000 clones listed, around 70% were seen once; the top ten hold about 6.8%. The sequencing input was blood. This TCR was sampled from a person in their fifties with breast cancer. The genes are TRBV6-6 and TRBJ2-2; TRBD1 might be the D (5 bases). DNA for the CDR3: TGTGCCAGCAGTTTGACAGAAGTCACCGGGGAGCTGTTTTTT. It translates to CASSLTEVTGELFF.